The source of this TCR beta chain is a study of blood T cell repertoires in COVID-19 (dated by TCRdb to 2018 to 2020). General notes on the study: Collaborator samples came from the United States, Italy and Spain and covered acute and convalescent phases of COVID-19. The material from the prospective study consisted of cDNA or gDNA derived from T cells, B-cell-depleted T cells, or PBMCs. Subjects who had been exposed to COVID-19, were actively infected with it, or had recovered from it provided the deeply sampled blood TCRbeta repertoires that made up the dataset. The repertoires were released in a freely available public database meant as a resource for research on the immune response to SARS-CoV-2. Samples came from the ongoing ImmuneRACE study (first 160 participants) plus 1,254 subjects from 6 global collaborators. The sample metadata nearly always contained a de-identified subject ID, COVID-19 status, age in years and sex. HLA class I and class II types, where available, came from metadata supplied by the sample provider rather than from assay-based typing.

TCRbeta CDR3 regions were amplified from genomic DNA by means of the immunoSEQ Assay, a bias-controlled multiplex PCR. The paper's data handling went like this. The number of nucleated cells in each sample was estimated from the amplification of reference gene primers within the assay. To quantify the absolute abundance of each unique TCRbeta CDR3 rearrangement, sequence reads were collapsed and filtered. For each sample, productive Simpson clonality was calculated by taking the square root of Simpson's diversity index across productive rearrangements. Imported from immuneACCESS, the table was reduced by TCRdb to in-frame sequences with V and J called. These copies leave out some clones; in studies compared against another copy, an unresolved V gene accounts for under half, and the cause of the remainder is not known. That table gives V, J and clone size, and the DNA gave D and trimming. The sample yields about 160,000 clones; approximately 85% were counted once. The top ten clones comprise under 6% of the sample.

From its cysteine to its phenylalanine, the CDR3 spans 12 amino acids. Of the read, only the CDR3 DNA is kept; its 36 bases are in frame from base 1. V trim: 3 bases; J trim: 6 bases; unmatched bases: 2. The paper as a whole reports these results and caveats: The amount of clinical and demographic metadata varied by source and participant and was provided uncurated.

In regard to this clone: Its specific antigen is unknown. Per-base qualities were not stored, and no clone one base away is much larger.

In Seattle, one collaborating source enrolled patients while the infection was active and tracked those patients longitudinally over the course of disease. Whole blood was collected in K2EDTA tubes by collaborating institutions according to the institutions' own protocols. Collaborator samples were shipped for TCRbeta analysis as frozen whole blood, isolated PBMCs, or DNA extracted from either sample type. Material: peripheral blood. The chain is encoded by TRBV12-3 or TRBV12-4 joined to TRBJ2-7; 7 central bases correspond to TRBD1. The clonotype was recovered from a woman aged 45-60 years with COVID-19, enrolled during active disease. The DNA sequence is as follows: TGTGCCAGCAGTTTCGGGACAGCCGAGCAGTACTTC. Translated, this gives CASSFGTAEQYF.